Given below is one TCR beta chain in context. PCR was performed a second time for roughly 7 to 11 cycles using a sample-barcoded 5' primer and a J-beta primer mix. Using its own MiXCR run on the 5' RACE reads, TCRdb lists one record per CDR3 protein. Counted here are around 400,000 distinct CDR3 sequences, roughly half occurring once; the ten biggest clones make up roughly 51%. This sample is part of a study of blood T cells in healthy people across ages. Germline CDR1 and CDR2: SSHAT and FNYEAQ (reference sequence). This CDR3 is 13 amino acids long. The chain is built from TRBV7-7 and TRBJ2-5, with D maybe TRBD2 (6 bases). The clonotype originates from a man in his 60s in good health. Sequencing used blood. This CDR3 is CASGAGYQETQYF. CDR3 coding DNA: TGTGCTAGCGGAGCGGGTTACCAAGAGACCCAGTACTTC.